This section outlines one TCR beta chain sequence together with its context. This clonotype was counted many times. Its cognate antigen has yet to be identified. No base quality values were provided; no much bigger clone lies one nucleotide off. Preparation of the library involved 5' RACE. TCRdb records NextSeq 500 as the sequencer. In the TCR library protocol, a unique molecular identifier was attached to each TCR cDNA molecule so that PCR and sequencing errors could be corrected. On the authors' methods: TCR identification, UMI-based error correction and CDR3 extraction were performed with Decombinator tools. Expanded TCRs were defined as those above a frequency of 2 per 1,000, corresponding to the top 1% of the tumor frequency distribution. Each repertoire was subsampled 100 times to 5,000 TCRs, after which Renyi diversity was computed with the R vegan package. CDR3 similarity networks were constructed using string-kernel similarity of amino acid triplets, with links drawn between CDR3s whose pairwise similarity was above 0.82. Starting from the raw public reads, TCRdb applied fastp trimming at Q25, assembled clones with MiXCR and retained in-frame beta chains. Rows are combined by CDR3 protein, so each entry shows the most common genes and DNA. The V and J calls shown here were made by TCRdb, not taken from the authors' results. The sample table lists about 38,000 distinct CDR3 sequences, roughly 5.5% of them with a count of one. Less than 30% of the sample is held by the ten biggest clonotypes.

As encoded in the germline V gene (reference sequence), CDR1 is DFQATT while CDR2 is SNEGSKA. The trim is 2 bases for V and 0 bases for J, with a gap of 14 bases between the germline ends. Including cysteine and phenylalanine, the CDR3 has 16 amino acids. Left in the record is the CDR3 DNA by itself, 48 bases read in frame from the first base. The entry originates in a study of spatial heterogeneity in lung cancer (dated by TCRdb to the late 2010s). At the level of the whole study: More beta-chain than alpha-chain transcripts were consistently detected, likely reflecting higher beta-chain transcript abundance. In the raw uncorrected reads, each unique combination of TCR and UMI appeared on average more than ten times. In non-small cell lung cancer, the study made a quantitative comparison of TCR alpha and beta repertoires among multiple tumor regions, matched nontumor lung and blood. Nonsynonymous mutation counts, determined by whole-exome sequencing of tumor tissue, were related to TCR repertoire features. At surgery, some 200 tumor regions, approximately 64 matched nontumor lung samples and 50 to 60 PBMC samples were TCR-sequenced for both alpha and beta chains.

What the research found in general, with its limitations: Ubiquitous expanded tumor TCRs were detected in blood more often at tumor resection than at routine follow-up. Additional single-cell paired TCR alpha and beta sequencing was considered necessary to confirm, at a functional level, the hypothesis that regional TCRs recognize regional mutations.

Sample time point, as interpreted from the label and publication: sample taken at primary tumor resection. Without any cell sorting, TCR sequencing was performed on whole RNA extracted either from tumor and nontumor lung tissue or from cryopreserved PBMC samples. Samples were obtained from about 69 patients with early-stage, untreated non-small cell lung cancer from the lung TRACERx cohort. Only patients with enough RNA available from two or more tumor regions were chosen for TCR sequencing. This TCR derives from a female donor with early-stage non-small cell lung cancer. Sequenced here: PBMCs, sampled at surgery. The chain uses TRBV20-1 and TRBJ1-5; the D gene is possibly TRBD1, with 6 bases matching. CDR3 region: CSARKTGTLSNQPQHF. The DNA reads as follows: TGCAGTGCTAGAAAAACAGGGACCCTTAGCAATCAGCCCCAGCATTTT.